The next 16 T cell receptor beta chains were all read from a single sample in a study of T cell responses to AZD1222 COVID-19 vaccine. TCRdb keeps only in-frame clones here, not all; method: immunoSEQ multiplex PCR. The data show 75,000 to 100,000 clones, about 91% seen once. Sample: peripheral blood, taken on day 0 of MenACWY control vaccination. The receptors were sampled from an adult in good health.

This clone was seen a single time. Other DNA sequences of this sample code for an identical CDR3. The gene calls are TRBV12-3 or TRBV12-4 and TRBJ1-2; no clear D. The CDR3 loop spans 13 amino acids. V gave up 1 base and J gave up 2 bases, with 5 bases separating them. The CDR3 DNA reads TGTGCCAGCAGTTTAGGGGAGAACTATGGCTACACCTTC. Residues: CASSLGENYGYTF.

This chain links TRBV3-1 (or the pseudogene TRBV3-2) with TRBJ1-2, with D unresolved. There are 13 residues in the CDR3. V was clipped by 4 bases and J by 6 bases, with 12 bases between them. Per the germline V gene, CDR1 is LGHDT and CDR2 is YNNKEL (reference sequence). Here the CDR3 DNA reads TGTGCCAGCAGCCTTAGCATTTTGCATGGCTACACCTTC. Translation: CASSLSILHGYTF.

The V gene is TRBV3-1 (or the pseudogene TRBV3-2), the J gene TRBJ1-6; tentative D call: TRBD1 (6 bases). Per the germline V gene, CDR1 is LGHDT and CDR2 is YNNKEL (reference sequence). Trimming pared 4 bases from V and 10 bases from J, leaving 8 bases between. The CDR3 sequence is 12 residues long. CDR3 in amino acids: CASSLQGSPLHF. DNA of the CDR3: TGTGCCAGCAGCCTACAGGGATCACCCCTCCACTTT.

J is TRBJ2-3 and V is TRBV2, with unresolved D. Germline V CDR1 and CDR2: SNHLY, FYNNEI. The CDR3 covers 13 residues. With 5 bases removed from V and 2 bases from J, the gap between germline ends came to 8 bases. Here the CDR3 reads CASSPPFTDTQYF. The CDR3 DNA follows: TGTGCCAGCAGTCCACCTTTCACAGATACGCAGTATTTT.

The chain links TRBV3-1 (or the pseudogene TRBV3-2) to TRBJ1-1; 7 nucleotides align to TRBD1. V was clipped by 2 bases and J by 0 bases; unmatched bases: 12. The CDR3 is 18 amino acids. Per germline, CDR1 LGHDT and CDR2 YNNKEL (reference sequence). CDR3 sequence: CASSQYSGGDFMNTEAFF. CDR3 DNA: TGTGCCAGCAGCCAATATTCAGGGGGAGATTTTATGAACACTGAAGCTTTCTTT.

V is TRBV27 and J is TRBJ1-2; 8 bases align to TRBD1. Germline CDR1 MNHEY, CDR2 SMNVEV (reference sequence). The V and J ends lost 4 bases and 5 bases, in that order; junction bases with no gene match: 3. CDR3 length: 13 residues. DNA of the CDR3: TGTGCCAGCAGTTGGACAGGGAGGTATGGCTACACCTTC. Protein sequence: CASSWTGRYGYTF.

CDR3 DNA sequence: TGCAGGGGGTATGGGAGCTATGGCTACACCTTC. The encoded protein is CRGYGSYGYTF. V and J are TRBV20-1 and TRBJ1-2; unclear D gene. Germline CDR1 and CDR2: DFQATT and SNEGSKA (reference sequence). There are 11 residues in the CDR3.

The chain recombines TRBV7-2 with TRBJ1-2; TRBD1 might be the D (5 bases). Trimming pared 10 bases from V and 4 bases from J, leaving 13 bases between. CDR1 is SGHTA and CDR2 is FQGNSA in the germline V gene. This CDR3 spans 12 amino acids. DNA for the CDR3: TGTGCCACCGCGGGGGAGGGCTATGGCTACACCTTC. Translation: CATAGEGYGYTF.

CDR3 loop: CASSLGLGTGVPGELFF. The CDR3 bases are TGTGCCAGCAGCTTAGGCCTCGGGACAGGGGTCCCCGGGGAGCTGTTTTTT. The chain employs TRBV13 and TRBJ2-2; 10 bases line up with TRBD1. The CDR3 is 17 amino acids. Germline CDR1 is PRHDT and CDR2 is FYEKMQ (reference sequence). V lost 0 bases to trimming and J lost 6 bases; unmatched junction nucleotides: 7. Full variable domain (outside the CDR3, taken from reference TRBV13 and TRBJ2-2): AAGVIQSPRHLIKEKRETATLKCYPIPRHDTVYWYQQGPGQDPQFLISFYEKMQSDKGSIPDRFSAQQFSDYHSELNMSSLELGDSALYFCASSLGLGTGVPGELFFGEGSRLTVL.

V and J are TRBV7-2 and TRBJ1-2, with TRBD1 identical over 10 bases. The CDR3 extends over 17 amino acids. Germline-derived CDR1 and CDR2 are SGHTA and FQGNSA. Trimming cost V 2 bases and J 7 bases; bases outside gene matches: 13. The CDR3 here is CASSLRATGGGMGGYTF. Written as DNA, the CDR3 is TGTGCCAGCAGCTTAAGAGCGACAGGGGGCGGAATGGGTGGCTACACCTTC.

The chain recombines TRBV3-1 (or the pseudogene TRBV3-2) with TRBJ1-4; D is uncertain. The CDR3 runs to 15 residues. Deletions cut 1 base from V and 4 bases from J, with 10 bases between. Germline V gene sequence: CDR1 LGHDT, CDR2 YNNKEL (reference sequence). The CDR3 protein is CASSQAGSYNEKLFF. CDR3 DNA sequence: TGTGCCAGCAGCCAAGCGGGCAGCTATAATGAAAAACTGTTTTTT.

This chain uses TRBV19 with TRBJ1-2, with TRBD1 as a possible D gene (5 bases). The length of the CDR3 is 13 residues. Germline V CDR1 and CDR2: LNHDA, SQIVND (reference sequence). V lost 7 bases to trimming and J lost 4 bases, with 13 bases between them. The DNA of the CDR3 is TGTGCCAGTACCGAGTCGGGACCCTATGGCTACACCTTC. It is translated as CASTESGPYGYTF. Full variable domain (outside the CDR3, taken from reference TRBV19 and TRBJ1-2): DGGITQSPKYLFRKEGQNVTLSCEQNLNHDAMYWYRQDPGQGLRLIYYSQIVNDFQKGDIAEGYSVSREKKESFPLTVTSAQKNPTAFYLCASTESGPYGYTFGSGTRLTVV.

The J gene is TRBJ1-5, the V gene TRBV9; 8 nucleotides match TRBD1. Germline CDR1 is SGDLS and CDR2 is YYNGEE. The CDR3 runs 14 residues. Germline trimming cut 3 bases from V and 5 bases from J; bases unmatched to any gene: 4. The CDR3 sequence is CASSGGQGHQPQHF. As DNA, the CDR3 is TGTGCCAGCAGCGGCGGACAGGGCCATCAGCCCCAGCATTTT.

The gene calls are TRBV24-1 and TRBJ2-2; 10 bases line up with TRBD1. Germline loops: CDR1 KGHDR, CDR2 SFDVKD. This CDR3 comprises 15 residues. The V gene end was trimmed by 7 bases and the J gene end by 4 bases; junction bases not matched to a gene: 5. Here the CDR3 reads CATSDRGQVTGELFF. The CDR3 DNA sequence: TGTGCCACCAGCGACAGGGGGCAGGTCACCGGGGAGCTGTTTTTT.

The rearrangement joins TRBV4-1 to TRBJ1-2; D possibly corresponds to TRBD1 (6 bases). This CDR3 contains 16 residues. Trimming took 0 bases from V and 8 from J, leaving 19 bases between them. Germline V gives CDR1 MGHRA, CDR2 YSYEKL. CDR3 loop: CASSQDYSGGYRGYTF. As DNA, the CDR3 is TGCGCCAGCAGCCAAGACTATTCGGGGGGCTATAGGGGCTACACCTTC.

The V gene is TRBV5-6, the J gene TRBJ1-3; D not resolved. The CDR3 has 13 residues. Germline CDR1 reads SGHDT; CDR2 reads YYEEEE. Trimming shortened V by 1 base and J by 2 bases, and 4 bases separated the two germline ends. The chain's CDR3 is CASSLPAGNTIYF. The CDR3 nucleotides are TGTGCCAGCAGCTTGCCCGCTGGAAACACCATATATTTT.